These 22 T cell receptor beta chains were sequenced from one sample in a study of tumor and adjacent non-tumor tissue in lung cancer. This sample's RNA came from whole unsorted tissue. Three rounds of nested PCR, following a modified ARM-PCR protocol, produced the TCRbeta library. One entry per CDR3 protein, called by TCRdb with MiXCR from the multiplex PCR reads. The sample records roughly 76,000 distinct CDR3 sequences, 65% to 75% being singletons. The sample taken for sequencing was lung tumor tissue. These receptors were taken from a woman in her 70s with non-small cell lung cancer.

The chain has TRBV6-2 or TRBV6-3 and TRBJ1-5; D perhaps matches TRBD1 (5 bases). Germline V CDR1 and CDR2: MNHEY, SVGEGT. The V gene lost 6 bases and the J gene lost 2 bases, with 14 bases spanning the gap. This CDR3 is built from 15 residues. The CDR3 loop reads CASREGGECNQPQHF. As DNA, the CDR3 is TGTGCCAGCAGGGAAGGAGGGGAGTGCAATCAGCCCCAGCATTTT.

This chain connects TRBV11-1 to TRBJ2-5; 7 bases align to TRBD2. The CDR3 spans 15 residues. Germline trimming cut 2 bases from V and 2 bases from J; bases unmatched to any gene: 5. CDR1 is SGHAT, CDR2 FQDESV, per germline (reference sequence). CDR3 DNA: TGTGCCAGCAGCTTAACGGCGGGAGTGCAAGAGACCCAGTACTTC. Translated: CASSLTAGVQETQYF.

This clonotype was recorded many times. The chain carries TRBV5-1 and TRBJ2-7; 14 bases are shared with TRBD2. Germline loops: CDR1 SGHRS, CDR2 YFSETQ. V was pared by 4 bases and J by 2 bases, with 2 bases of the junction left unmatched. The CDR3 loop spans 15 amino acids. CDR3 nucleotides: TGCGCCAGCAGCCCGGGACTAGCGGGGGCCTACGAGCAGTACTTC. It yields the protein CASSPGLAGAYEQYF. The full variable domain, rest sourced from reference TRBV5-1 and TRBJ2-7, is KAGVTQTPRYLIKTRGQQVTLSCSPISGHRSVSWYQQTPGQGLQFLFEYFSETQRNKGNFPGRFSGRQFSNSRSEMNVSTLELGDSALYLCASSPGLAGAYEQYFGPGTRLTVT.

The chain uses TRBV28 and TRBJ2-7; the match to TRBD1 covers 11 bases. The CDR3 spans 14 residues. V lost 9 bases and J lost 11; bases outside the gene matches: 15. From germline, CDR1 is MDHEN and CDR2 SYDVKM. Here the CDR3 reads CASSLTGTGGSKYF. For the CDR3, the DNA is TGTGCCAGTAGTCTCACCGGGACAGGGGGGAGTAAGTACTTC.

This clonotype was observed once. A junction boundary mismatches the germline segment, possibly from a read error. The chain combines TRBV12-3 or TRBV12-4 with TRBJ1-4; TRBD1 matches 10 bases. The CDR3 extends over 14 amino acids. CDR3 protein: CASSLGTGVEKLYF. The CDR3 DNA sequence: TGTGCCAGCAGTTTGGGGACAGGGGTCGAAAAACTATATTTT.

In regard to this clonotype: No conserved phenylalanine or tryptophan ends this CDR3, so it is likely a read error. The chain has TRBV7-3 and TRBJ2-7; D may be TRBD1 or TRBD2 (5 bases each). This CDR3 comprises 16 residues. The germline V and J ends were trimmed by 2 bases and 6 bases, with 20 bases remaining between them. CDR1 SGHTA and CDR2 FQGTGA come from the germline V gene. The CDR3 DNA reads TGTGCCAGCAGCTTACGCGAATCGGGGCGTGGGGTCGAGCAGTACATC. Translated: CASSLRESGRGVEQYI.

This clonotype is termed medium-sized. J is TRBJ1-1 and V is TRBV6-2 or TRBV6-3, with 8 positions matching TRBD1. V lost 2 bases and J lost 3; bases outside the gene matches: 5. The CDR3 runs 15 residues. Per germline, CDR1 MNHEY and CDR2 SVGEGT. In DNA form, the CDR3 reads TGTGCCAGCAGTTACGGACTACAGGGGGACACTGAAGCTTTCTTT. Translation gives CASSYGLQGDTEAFF.

Concerning this clonotype: One base away lies a much larger clone, so this may be a sequencing read error. The V and J genes are TRBV28 and TRBJ2-7; TRBD1 matches 8 bases. Germline V gene lookup returns CDR1 MDHEN and CDR2 SYDVKM. This CDR3 contains 16 residues. The CDR3 spells CTSSYDRGKGRGEQYF. The DNA for the CDR3 is TGTACCAGCAGTTACGACAGGGGAAAAGGGCGGGGCGAGCAGTACTTC.

Ten or more counts support this clonotype. The chain joins TRBV12-3 or TRBV12-4 to TRBJ2-2; D not certain. CDR3 length equals 15 residues. Trimming took 5 bases from V and 2 from J, leaving 12 bases between them. The CDR3 DNA reads as TGTGCCAGCAGTCCGGACCCCTTCAACACCGGGGAGCTGTTTTTT. It codes for CASSPDPFNTGELFF.

To note about this clonotype: A clone one base away is much larger, so this may be a read error. V is TRBV20-1 and J is TRBJ1-2; tentative D call: TRBD1 (6 bases). This CDR3 spans 13 amino acids. Per germline, CDR1 DFQATT and CDR2 SNEGSKA (reference sequence). Trimming took 3 bases from V and 3 from J, leaving 11 bases between them. This CDR3 is CSASATGHYGYTF. In DNA form, the CDR3 reads TGCAGTGCTAGTGCGACAGGTCACTATGGCTACACCTTC.

V is TRBV4-1 and J is TRBJ1-4; 9 bases align to TRBD1. V lost 11 bases, J lost 5 bases, and 21 bases stayed unmatched. CDR1 and CDR2 (germline): MGHRA, YSYEKL. The CDR3 is made up of 18 amino acids. The CDR3 DNA follows: TGCGCCGGAAGCCTAACCGGGACAGGGAGACGGGAGAATGAAAAACTGTTTTTT. It translates to CAGSLTGTGRRENEKLFF.

This clonotype was detected only a few times. The chain joins TRBV28 to TRBJ1-1; no clear D. In germline, CDR1 is MDHEN, CDR2 SYDVKM. Trimming removed 8 bases from V and 4 bases from J, with 8 bases in between. The CDR3 sequence is 11 residues long. CDR3 region: CASVASTEAFF. The CDR3, as DNA: TGTGCCAGCGTGGCGAGCACTGAAGCTTTCTTT.

On this clonotype itself: Germline is not matched at one junction end, which may reflect a read error. The rearrangement joins TRBV5-4 to TRBJ1-1; D is perhaps TRBD1 (5 bases). From germline, CDR1 is SGHNT and CDR2 YYREEE (reference sequence). This CDR3 comprises 14 residues. Here the CDR3 DNA reads TGTGCCACCAGCCGATGGGCATGGGGCGCTGAAGCTTTCTTT. It specifies CATSRWAWGAEAFF.

Details on this clonotype: At one of its ends the junction is not consistent with the germline gene, which may arise from a read error. CDR3 amino acids: CASTPSLGAGELFF. CDR3 DNA sequence: TGTGCTAGCACCCCCTCCCTGGGGGCCGGGGAGCTGTTTTTT. The chain uses TRBV6-5 and TRBJ2-2; either TRBD1 or TRBD2 may fit D (5 bases each). Looked up from germline, CDR1 is MNHEY and CDR2 is SVGAGI. The CDR3 is 14 amino acids.

In the case of this clonotype: One end of the junction fails to match germline, which may point to a read error. The CDR3, as DNA: TGTGACATCAGTGAGACAGGATCCTATGGTTACACCTTC. Protein: CDISETGSYGYTF. This chain joins TRBV10-3 and TRBJ1-2; maybe TRBD1 (6 bases). Germline V gene sequence: CDR1 ENHRY, CDR2 SYGVKD. The CDR3 loop spans 13 amino acids.

Worth noting for this clonotype: This is likely a read error, given that the CDR3 carries no conserved phenylalanine or tryptophan at its end. V is TRBV28 and J is TRBJ2-7; 7 bases line up with TRBD1. The CDR3 is 16 amino acids. Germline values: CDR1 MDHEN, CDR2 SYDVKM. The CDR3 DNA reads as TGTACCAGCAGTTCGGGACAGACCTGGGGTCGCTACGAGCAGTACCTC. Its translation: CTSSSGQTWGRYEQYL.

Comments on this clonotype: One end of the junction is discordant with germline, which a read error may explain. The rearrangement uses TRBV28 and TRBJ2-3; 9 positions match TRBD2. CDR3 size: 14 residues. CDR1 is MDHEN and CDR2 is SYDVKM in the germline V gene. CDR3 bases: TGTGCCGGCACCTGGGGGACTAGCACAGATACGCGGTATTTT. Its translation is CAGTWGTSTDTRYF.

Of note for this clonotype: As the CDR3 is not closed by the conserved phenylalanine or tryptophan, this likely results from a read error. The chain uses TRBV13 and TRBJ2-7; 8 bases are a match to TRBD2. CDR1 and CDR2 from the germline V gene are PRHDT and FYEKMQ (reference sequence). The CDR3 spans 16 residues. In DNA form, the CDR3 reads TGTGACAGCAGCTTAGGGGGACTAGTGGTCTCCTACGAGCAGTACTAC. Its protein is CDSSLGGLVVSYEQYY.

Concerning this clonotype itself: The CDR3 does not end in the conserved phenylalanine or tryptophan, so this is likely a read error. This chain connects TRBV6-5 to TRBJ1-5; D is ambiguous. This CDR3 spans 15 amino acids. CDR1 is MNHEY and CDR2 is SVGAGI in the germline V gene. CDR3 sequence (DNA): TGTGCTAGCCATCCCCGGGCAGTGGGCAATCAGCCCCAGCATCTT. It encodes CASHPRAVGNQPQHL.

The table lists this clonotype with a count of one. The chain carries TRBV29-1 and TRBJ1-5; D not certain. The CDR3 is 13 residues long. V lost 4 bases to trimming and J lost 6 bases, with 13 bases between them. Germline values: CDR1 SQVTM, CDR2 ANQGSEA. The chain's CDR3 is CSVVTDGSQPQHF. CDR3 in DNA: TGCAGCGTTGTAACAGATGGCAGTCAGCCCCAGCATTTT.

This clonotype has ten or more counts. The chain employs TRBV11-2 and TRBJ2-1, with unresolved D. Germline V gene data show CDR1 as SGHAT and CDR2 as FQNNGV. The CDR3 is 15 amino acids. Trimming pared 0 bases from V and 0 bases from J, leaving 6 bases between. The CDR3 spells CASSLEHLSYNEQFF. CDR3 in DNA: TGTGCCAGCAGCTTAGAACACCTCTCCTACAATGAGCAGTTCTTC.

With regard to this clonotype: At one of its ends the junction is not consistent with the germline gene, which may arise from a read error. The CDR3 nucleotides are TGCAGAGTTGCCGGGACAGGGGATAGCTACGATCAGTACTTC. Protein sequence: CRVAGTGDSYDQYF. This chain uses TRBV29-1 with TRBJ2-7, with 10 bases aligning to TRBD1. This CDR3 contains 14 residues. Per the germline V gene, CDR1 is SQVTM and CDR2 is ANQGSEA.